This TCR beta chain was captured by sequencing in a study (dated by TCRdb to 2016 to 2018). Measured from the cysteine to the phenylalanine, the CDR3 is 12 residues long. Only the CDR3 portion is preserved as DNA: 36 bases, with reading frame beginning at the first base. For CDR1 and CDR2, the germline V gene lists MDHEN and SYDVKM. Trimming takes 6 bases from V and 7 bases from J, and the germline ends sit 13 bases apart. This clonotype was detected only a few times. Its antigen remains unidentified. The sample holds no much larger clone one base away, and base qualities are not on file. Receptor amplification or capture employed RT-PCR. The instrument given in TCRdb is Illumina MiSeq. TCRdb reworked the public reads: Q25 trimming with fastp, MiXCR clone assembly, productive beta chains retained. CDR3 protein duplicates are merged, each entry listing the most common genes and DNA. For this sample there are about 700,000 distinct CDR3 sequences; approximately 14% appear just once. The ten biggest clones cover about 3.6% of the sample.

This chain joins TRBV28 to TRBJ2-7; TRBD2 is a weak D gene call, 5 bases matching. Sequencing used memory CD4+ T cells from blood. This clonotype originated in a female donor in good health, serving as a healthy control. The CDR3: CASREGLREQYF. In nucleotide form, the sequence is TGTGCCAGCAGAGAGGGTTTGCGAGAGCAGTACTTC.